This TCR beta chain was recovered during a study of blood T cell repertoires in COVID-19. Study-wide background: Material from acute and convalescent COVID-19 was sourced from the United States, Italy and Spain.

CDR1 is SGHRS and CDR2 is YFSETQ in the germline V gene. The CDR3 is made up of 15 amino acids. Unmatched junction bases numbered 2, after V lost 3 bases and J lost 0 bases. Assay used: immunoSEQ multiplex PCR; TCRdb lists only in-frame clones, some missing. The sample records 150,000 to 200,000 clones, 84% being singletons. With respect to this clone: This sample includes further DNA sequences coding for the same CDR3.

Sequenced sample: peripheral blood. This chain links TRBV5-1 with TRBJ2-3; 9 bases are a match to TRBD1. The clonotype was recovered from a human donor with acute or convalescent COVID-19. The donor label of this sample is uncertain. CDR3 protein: CASSSGQGSTDTQYF. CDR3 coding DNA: TGCGCCAGCAGCTCTGGACAGGGGAGCACAGATACGCAGTATTTT.